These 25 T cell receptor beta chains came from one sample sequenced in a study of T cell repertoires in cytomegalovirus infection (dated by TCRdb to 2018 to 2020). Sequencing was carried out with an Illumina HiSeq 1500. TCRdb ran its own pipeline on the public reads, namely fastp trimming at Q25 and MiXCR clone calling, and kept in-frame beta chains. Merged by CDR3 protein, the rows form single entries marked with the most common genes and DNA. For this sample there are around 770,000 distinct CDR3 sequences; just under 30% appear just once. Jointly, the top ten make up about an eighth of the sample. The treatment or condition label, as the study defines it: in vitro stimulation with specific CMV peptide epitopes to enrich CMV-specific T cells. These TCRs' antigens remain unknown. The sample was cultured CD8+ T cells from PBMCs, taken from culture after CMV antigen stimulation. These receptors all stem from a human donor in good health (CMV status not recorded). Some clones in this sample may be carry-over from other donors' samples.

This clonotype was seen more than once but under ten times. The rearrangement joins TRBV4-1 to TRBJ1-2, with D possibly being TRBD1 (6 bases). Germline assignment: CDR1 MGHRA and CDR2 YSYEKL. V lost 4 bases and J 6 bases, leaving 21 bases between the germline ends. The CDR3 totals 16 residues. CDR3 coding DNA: TGCGCCAGCAGCCTTAGTACAGGGACAAGTAGAGATGGCTACACCTTC. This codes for CASSLSTGTSRDGYTF.

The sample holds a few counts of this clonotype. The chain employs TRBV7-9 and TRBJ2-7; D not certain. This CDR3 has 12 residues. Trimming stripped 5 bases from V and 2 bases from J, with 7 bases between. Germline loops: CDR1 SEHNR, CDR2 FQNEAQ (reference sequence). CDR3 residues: CASSTRAYEQYF. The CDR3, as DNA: TGTGCCAGCAGCACCAGAGCCTACGAGCAGTACTTC.

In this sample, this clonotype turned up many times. The CDR3 loop is CASSSRTGGSVDTEAFF. CDR3 in DNA: TGTGCCAGCAGCTCGAGGACAGGAGGGTCGGTGGACACTGAAGCTTTCTTT. This chain uses TRBV11-3 with TRBJ1-1; 7 positions agree with TRBD1. The CDR3 contains 17 residues. The V and J ends lost 4 bases and 3 bases, in that order; junction bases with no gene match: 14. Germline CDR1 and CDR2: SGHNT and YENEEA.

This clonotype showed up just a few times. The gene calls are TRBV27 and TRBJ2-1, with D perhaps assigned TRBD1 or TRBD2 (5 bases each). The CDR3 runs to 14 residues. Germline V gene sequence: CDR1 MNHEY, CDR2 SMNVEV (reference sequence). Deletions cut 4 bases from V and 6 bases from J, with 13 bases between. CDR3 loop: CASSSLGVSNEQFF. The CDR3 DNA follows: TGTGCCAGCAGTTCTTTGGGGGTGAGCAATGAGCAGTTCTTC.

The CDR3 nucleotides are TGTGCCAGCTATGAGGACAGGGAAGGGGGCTACACCTTC. It codes for CASYEDREGGYTF. The chain links TRBV25-1 to TRBJ1-2; 8 bases line up with TRBD1. This CDR3 is 13 amino acids long. Per germline, CDR1 MGHDK and CDR2 SYGVNS. The ends lost 8 bases at V and 8 bases at J; junction bases unmatched: 10.

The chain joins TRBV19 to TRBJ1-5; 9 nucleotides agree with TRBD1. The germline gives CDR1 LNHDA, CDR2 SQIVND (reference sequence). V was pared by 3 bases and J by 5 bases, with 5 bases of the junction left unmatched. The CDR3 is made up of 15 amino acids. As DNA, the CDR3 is TGTGCCAGTAGTATCTGGACAGGGGCGGATCAGCCCCAGCATTTT. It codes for CASSIWTGADQPQHF. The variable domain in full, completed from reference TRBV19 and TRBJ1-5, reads DGGITQSPKYLFRKEGQNVTLSCEQNLNHDAMYWYRQDPGQGLRLIYYSQIVNDFQKGDIAEGYSVSREKKESFPLTVTSAQKNPTAFYLCASSIWTGADQPQHFGDGTRLSIL.

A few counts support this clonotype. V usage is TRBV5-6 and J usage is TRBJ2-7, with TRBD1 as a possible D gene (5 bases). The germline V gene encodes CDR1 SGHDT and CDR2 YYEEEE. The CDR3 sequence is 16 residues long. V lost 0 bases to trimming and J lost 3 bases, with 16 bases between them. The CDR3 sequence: CASSLGGSIGIYEQYV. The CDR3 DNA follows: TGTGCCAGCAGCTTGGGGGGCTCGATAGGGATCTACGAGCAGTACGTC.

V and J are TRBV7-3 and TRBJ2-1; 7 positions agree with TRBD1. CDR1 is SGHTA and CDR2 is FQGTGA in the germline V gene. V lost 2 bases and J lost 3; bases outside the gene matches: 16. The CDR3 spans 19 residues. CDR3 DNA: TGTGCCAGCAGCTTACGCGCGCAGGATTCCGGGACAGACTACAATGAGCAGTTCTTC. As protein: CASSLRAQDSGTDYNEQFF.

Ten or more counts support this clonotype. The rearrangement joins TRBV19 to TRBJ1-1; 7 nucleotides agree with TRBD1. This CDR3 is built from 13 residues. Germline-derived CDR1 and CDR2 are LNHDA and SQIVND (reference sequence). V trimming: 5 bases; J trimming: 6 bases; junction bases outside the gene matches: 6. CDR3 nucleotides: TGTGCCAGTAGTGACCGACAGGGATCTGAAGCTTTCTTT. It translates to CASSDRQGSEAFF.

CDR3 DNA: TGCGCCAGCAGTGAGTCGGGGATGAGCTCCTACGAGCAGTACTTC. Its protein is CASSESGMSSYEQYF. This sequence joins TRBV10-2 and TRBJ2-7, with unresolved D. In germline, CDR1 is WSHSY, CDR2 SAAADI. With 0 bases removed from V and 0 bases from J, the gap between germline ends came to 9 bases. CDR3 size: 15 residues.

The CDR3 coding sequence is TGTGCCAGCGGGACAGGGCATGCTAACTATGGCTACACCTTC. Protein product: CASGTGHANYGYTF. The rearrangement links TRBV12-3 or TRBV12-4 to TRBJ1-2; TRBD1 agrees at 9 bases. Trimming cost V 8 bases and J 0 bases; bases outside gene matches: 4. The CDR3 contains 14 residues.

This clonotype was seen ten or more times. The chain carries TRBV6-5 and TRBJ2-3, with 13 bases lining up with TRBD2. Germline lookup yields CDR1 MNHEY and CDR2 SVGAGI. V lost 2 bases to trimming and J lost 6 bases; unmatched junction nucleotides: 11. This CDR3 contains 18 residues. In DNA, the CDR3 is TGTGCCAGCAGTTACCAACCTCCAGGGACTAGCGGGAAGGATACGCAGTATTTT. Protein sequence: CASSYQPPGTSGKDTQYF.

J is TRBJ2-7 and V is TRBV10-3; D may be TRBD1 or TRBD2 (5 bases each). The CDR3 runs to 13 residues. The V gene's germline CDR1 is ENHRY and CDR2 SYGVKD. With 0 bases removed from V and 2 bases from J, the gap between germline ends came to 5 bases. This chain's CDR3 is CAISESGAYEQYV. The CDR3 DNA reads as TGTGCCATCAGTGAGTCGGGGGCCTACGAGCAGTACGTC.

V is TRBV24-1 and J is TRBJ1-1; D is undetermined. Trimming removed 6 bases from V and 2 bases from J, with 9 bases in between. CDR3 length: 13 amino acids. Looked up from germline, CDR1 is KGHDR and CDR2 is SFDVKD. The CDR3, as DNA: TGTGCCACCAGTCTAGGACGCAACACTGAAGCTTTCTTT. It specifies CATSLGRNTEAFF.

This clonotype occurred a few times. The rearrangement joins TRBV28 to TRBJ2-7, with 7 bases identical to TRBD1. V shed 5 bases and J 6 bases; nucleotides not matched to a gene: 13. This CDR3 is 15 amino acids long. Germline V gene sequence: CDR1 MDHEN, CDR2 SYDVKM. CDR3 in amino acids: CASSLYRGHLSEQYV. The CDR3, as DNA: TGTGCCAGCAGTCTCTATAGGGGGCATTTAAGCGAGCAGTACGTC.

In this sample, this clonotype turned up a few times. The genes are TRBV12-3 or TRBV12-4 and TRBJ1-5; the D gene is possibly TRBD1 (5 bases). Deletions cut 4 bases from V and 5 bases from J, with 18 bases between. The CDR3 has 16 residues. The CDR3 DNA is TGTGCCAGCAGTTCGTTACCGGGACGGGGGGATCAGCCCCAGCATTTT. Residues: CASSSLPGRGDQPQHF.

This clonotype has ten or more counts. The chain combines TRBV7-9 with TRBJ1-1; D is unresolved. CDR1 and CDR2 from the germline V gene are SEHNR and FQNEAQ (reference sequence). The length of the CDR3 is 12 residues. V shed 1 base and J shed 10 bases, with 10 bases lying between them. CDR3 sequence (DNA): TGTGCCAGCAGCTTAGTCGGGGAAGGAGCTTTCTTT. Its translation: CASSLVGEGAFF. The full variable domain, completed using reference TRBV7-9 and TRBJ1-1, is DTGVSQNPRHKITKRGQNVTFRCDPISEHNRLYWYRQTLGQGPEFLTYFQNEAQLEKSRLLSDRFSAERPKGSFSTLEIQRTEQGDSAMYLCASSLVGEGAFFGQGTRLTVV.

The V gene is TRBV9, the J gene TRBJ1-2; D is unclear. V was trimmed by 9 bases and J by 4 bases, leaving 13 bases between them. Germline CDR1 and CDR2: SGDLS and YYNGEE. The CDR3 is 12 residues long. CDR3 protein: CATGSVVYGYTF. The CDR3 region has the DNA TGTGCCACCGGCAGCGTCGTCTATGGCTACACCTTC.

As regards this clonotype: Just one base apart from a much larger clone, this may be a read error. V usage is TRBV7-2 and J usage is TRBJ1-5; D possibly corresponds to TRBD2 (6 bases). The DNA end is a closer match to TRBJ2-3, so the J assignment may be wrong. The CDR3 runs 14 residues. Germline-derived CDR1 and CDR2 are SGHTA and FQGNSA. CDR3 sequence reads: CASSSRGFNQPQYF. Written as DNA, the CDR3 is TGTGCCAGCAGCTCCCGGGGGTTCAATCAGCCCCAGTATTTT.

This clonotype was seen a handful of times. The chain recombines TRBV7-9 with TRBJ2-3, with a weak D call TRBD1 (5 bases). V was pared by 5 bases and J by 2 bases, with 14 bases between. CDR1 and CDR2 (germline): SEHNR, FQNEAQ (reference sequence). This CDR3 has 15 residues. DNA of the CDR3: TGTGCCAGCAGCCCCCGGGTAGGGGACACAGATACGCAGTATTTT. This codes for CASSPRVGDTDTQYF.

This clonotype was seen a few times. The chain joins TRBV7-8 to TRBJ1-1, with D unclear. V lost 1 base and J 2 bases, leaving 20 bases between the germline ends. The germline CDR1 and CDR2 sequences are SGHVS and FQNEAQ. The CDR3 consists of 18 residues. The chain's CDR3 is CASSLVTLGERGNTEAFF. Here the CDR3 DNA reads TGTGCCAGCAGCTTAGTAACCCTCGGTGAACGGGGAAACACTGAAGCTTTCTTT.

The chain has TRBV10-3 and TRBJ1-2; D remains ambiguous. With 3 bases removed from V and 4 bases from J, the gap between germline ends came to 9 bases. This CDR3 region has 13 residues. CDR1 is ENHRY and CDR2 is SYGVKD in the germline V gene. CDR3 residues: CAISEGRSYGYTF. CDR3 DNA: TGTGCCATCAGTGAAGGGAGGTCCTATGGCTACACCTTC.

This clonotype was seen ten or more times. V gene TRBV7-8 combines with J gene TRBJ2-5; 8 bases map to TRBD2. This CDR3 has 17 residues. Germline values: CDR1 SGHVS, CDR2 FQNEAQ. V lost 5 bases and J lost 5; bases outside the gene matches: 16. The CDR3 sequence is CASSIPRSGTSGETQYF. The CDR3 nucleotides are TGTGCCAGCAGCATACCCCGGAGTGGGACTAGTGGGGAGACCCAGTACTTC. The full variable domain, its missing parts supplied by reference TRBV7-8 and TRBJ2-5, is GAGVSQSPRYKVAKRGQDVALRCDPISGHVSLFWYQQALGQGPEFLTYFQNEAQLDKSGLPSDRFFAERPEGSVSTLKIQRTQQEDSAVYLCASSIPRSGTSGETQYFGPGTRLLVL.

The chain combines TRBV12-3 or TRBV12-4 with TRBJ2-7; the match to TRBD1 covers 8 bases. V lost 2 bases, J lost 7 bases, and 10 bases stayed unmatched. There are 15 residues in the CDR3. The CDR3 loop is CASSLWQGASEEQYF. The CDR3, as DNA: TGTGCCAGCAGTTTATGGCAGGGGGCCTCGGAAGAGCAGTACTTC.

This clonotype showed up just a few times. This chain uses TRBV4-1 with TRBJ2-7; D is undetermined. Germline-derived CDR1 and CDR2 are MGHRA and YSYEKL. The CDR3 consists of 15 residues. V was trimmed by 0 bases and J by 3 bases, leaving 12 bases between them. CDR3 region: CASSQDQGGYYEQYV. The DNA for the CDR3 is TGCGCCAGCAGCCAAGATCAAGGTGGCTACTACGAGCAGTACGTC.